One and the same sample provided the 5 T cell receptor beta chains below, sequenced in a study of CD8+ T cells in alopecia areata. After isolation, RNA underwent reverse transcription to generate cDNA as the sequencing template. Using immunoSEQ multiplex PCR, the repertoire was profiled, and TCRdb retains in-frame clones only, with some absent. The data contain 110,000 to 150,000 clones, about 47% of them singletons. The sequenced sample was CD4+ T cells sorted from blood, obtained at week 0. All receptors come from a human donor with alopecia areata.

The chain couples TRBV30 to TRBJ2-1; possibly TRBD2 for D (6 bases). In germline, CDR1 is GTSNPN, CDR2 SVGIG (reference sequence). V gave up 4 bases and J gave up 6 bases, with 16 bases separating them. This CDR3 has 14 residues. The CDR3 DNA is TGTGCCTGGAAACTAGCTTTGGGCTCCAATGAGCAGTTCTTC. It translates to CAWKLALGSNEQFF.

This chain uses TRBV5-1 with TRBJ2-2; D may match TRBD1 or TRBD2 (5 bases each). CDR3 length equals 13 residues. V lost 6 bases and J lost 5, with 11 bases in between. The germline V gene encodes CDR1 SGHRS and CDR2 YFSETQ. This chain's CDR3 is CASNYWGTGELFF. For the CDR3, the DNA is TGCGCCAGCAATTACTGGGGGACCGGGGAGCTGTTTTTT.

This clone was picked up a small number of times. A read error may account for a junction end that differs from germline. V gene TRBV9 combines with J gene TRBJ2-2; possibly TRBD2 for D (6 bases). Looked up from germline, CDR1 is SGDLS and CDR2 is YYNGEE. The CDR3 covers 15 residues. DNA for the CDR3: TGTGCCAGCAGCGTAGTTGGTGGAGGAGGCGGGGAGGTGTTTTTT. Protein: CASSVVGGGGGEVFF.

This clone was detected a few times. The gene calls are TRBV29-1 and TRBJ2-7, with D perhaps TRBD2 (6 bases). Germline CDR1 and CDR2: SQVTM and ANQGSEA. The CDR3 covers 15 residues. V was shortened by 1 base and J by 3 bases, with 16 bases between the two germline ends. CDR3: CSVEARAGSSYEQYF. CDR3 DNA: TGCAGCGTTGAAGCTAGGGCCGGGAGTAGCTACGAGCAGTACTTC.

This sequence joins TRBV5-1 and TRBJ2-5; D is perhaps TRBD1 (5 bases). The germline V and J ends were trimmed by 0 bases and 2 bases, with 14 bases remaining between them. CDR1 and CDR2 from the germline V gene are SGHRS and YFSETQ. The CDR3 contains 16 residues. The CDR3 loop reads CASSLGGRSGQETQYF. CDR3 DNA sequence: TGCGCCAGCAGCTTGGGGGGCAGGAGTGGACAAGAGACCCAGTACTTC.